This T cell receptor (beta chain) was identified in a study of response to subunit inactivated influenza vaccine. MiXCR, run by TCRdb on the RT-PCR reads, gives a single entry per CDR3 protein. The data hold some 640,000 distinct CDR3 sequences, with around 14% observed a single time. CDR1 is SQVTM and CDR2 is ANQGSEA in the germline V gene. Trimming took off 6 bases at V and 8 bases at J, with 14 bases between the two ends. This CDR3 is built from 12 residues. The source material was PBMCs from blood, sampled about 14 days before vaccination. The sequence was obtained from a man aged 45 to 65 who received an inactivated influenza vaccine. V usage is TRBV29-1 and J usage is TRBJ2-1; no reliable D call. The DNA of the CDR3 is TGCAGCGTCAGTTATCGGATCGATGAGCAGTTCTTC. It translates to CSVSYRIDEQFF.